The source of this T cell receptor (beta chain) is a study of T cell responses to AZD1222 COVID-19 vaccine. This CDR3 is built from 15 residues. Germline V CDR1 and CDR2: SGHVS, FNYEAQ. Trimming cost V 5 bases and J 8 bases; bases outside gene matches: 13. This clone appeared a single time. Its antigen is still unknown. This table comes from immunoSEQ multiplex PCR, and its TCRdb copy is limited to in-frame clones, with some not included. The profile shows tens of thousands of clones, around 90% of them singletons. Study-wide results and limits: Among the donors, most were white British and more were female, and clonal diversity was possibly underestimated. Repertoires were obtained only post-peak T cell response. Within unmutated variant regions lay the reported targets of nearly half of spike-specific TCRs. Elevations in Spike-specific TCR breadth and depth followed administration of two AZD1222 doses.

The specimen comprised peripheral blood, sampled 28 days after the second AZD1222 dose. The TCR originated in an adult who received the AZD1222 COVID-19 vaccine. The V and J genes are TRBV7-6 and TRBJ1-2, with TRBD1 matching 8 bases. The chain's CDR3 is CASSPSGGQGAGYTF. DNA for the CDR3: TGTGCCAGCAGCCCCTCGGGAGGCCAGGGGGCCGGCTACACCTTC.